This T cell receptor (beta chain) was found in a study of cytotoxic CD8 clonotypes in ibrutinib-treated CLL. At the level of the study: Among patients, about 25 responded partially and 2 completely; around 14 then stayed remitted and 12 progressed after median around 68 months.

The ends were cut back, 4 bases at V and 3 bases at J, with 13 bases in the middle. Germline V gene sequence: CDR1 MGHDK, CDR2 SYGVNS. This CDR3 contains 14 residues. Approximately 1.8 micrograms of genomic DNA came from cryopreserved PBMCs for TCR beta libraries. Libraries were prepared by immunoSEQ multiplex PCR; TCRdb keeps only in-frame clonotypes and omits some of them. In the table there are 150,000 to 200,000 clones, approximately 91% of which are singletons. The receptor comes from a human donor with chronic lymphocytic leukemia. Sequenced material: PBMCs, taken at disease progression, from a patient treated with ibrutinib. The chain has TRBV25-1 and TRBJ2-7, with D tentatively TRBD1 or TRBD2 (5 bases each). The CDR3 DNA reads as TGTGCCAGCAGTGGAGGGGACGGAGTCTACGAGCAGTACTTC. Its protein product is CASSGGDGVYEQYF.